These 8 T cell receptor beta chains came from one sample sequenced in a study of vaccination effects on CD4 cells after COVID-19. It was after roughly ten days of culture that CD4+ T cells were isolated. Antigen specificity for these receptors is unknown. Clones were read by immunoSEQ multiplex PCR, and TCRdb kept only the in-frame ones, dropping some. Here the sample spans approximately 46,000 clones, about 74% being singletons. Source: CD4+ T cells from PBMCs cultured without peptide, taken before COVID-19 vaccination. The receptors derive from a human donor who had a prior SARS-CoV-2 infection.

The chain links TRBV5-6 to TRBJ1-2; no clear D. Germline lookup yields CDR1 SGHDT and CDR2 YYEEEE. Trimming removed 3 bases from V and 0 bases from J, with 12 bases in between. The CDR3 runs 15 residues. The CDR3 nucleotides read TGTGCCAGCAGCTACCAGTCAGTGGCTAACTATGGCTACACCTTC. The encoded protein is CASSYQSVANYGYTF.

This clone was seen only once. The rearrangement links TRBV5-6 to TRBJ2-7; perhaps TRBD1 as D (6 bases). The CDR3 has 14 amino acids. Germline CDR1 is SGHDT and CDR2 is YYEEEE. Trimming took 2 bases from V and 3 from J, leaving 12 bases between them. The CDR3 bases are TGTGCCAGCAGCTTAGACAGGAGCATCTACGAGCAGTACTTC. It specifies CASSLDRSIYEQYF.

This clone was observed a few times. This chain joins TRBV7-8 and TRBJ2-3; D is possibly TRBD1 (5 bases). Per germline, CDR1 SGHVS and CDR2 FQNEAQ. The CDR3 covers 18 residues. With 1 base removed from V and 0 bases from J, the gap between germline ends came to 17 bases. The CDR3 nucleotides are TGTGCCAGCAGCTTAGGACGATATAGGGGCCAGAGCACAGATACGCAGTATTTT. Its protein product is CASSLGRYRGQSTDTQYF.

The chain combines TRBV19 with TRBJ2-4, with D unresolved. Per germline, CDR1 LNHDA and CDR2 SQIVND (reference sequence). The V gene lost 0 bases and the J gene lost 8 bases, with 2 bases spanning the gap. The CDR3 spans 11 residues. CDR3 sequence reads: CASSIEDIQYF. The CDR3 nucleotides are TGTGCCAGTAGTATAGAGGACATTCAGTACTTC.

The rearrangement joins TRBV4-1 to TRBJ1-5; D gene unclear. Germline loops: CDR1 MGHRA, CDR2 YSYEKL. The CDR3 is 14 amino acids. The V end was cut by 4 bases, the J end by 4 bases, with 11 bases between. CDR3 sequence: CASSPVLLNQPQHF. The DNA of the CDR3 is TGCGCCAGCAGCCCGGTACTACTAAATCAGCCCCAGCATTTT.

The chain carries TRBV6-2 or TRBV6-3 and TRBJ2-1, with D possibly matching TRBD2 (7 bases). The CDR3 extends over 18 amino acids. Trimming removed 0 bases at V and 7 bases at J, with 22 bases between. The V gene's germline CDR1 is MNHEY and CDR2 SVGEGT. The CDR3, as DNA: TGTGCCAGCAGTTACTCGTCAGGGGACTATCTGAGGAGAAATGAGCAGTTCTTC. Protein product: CASSYSSGDYLRRNEQFF.

CDR3 bases: TGTGCCTCCCGACGACTAGCCGCCTCGGAGCAGTTCTTC. Protein: CASRRLAASEQFF. The J gene is TRBJ2-1, the V gene TRBV11-2; TRBD2 matches 7 bases. Germline V lookup: CDR1 SGHAT, CDR2 FQNNGV. V was clipped by 11 bases and J by 10 bases; unmatched bases: 14. The CDR3 has 13 amino acids.

This chain links TRBV5-1 with TRBJ2-1, with TRBD2 matching over 8 bases. Germline loops: CDR1 SGHRS, CDR2 YFSETQ. Trimming cost V 4 bases and J 1 base; bases outside gene matches: 7. This CDR3 comprises 16 residues. The CDR3 coding sequence is TGCGCCAGCAGCACCGGGACTAGGGGGTCCTACAATGAGCAGTTCTTC. Residues: CASSTGTRGSYNEQFF. Drawing the rest from reference TRBV5-1 and TRBJ2-1, the complete variable domain is KAGVTQTPRYLIKTRGQQVTLSCSPISGHRSVSWYQQTPGQGLQFLFEYFSETQRNKGNFPGRFSGRQFSNSRSEMNVSTLELGDSALYLCASSTGTRGSYNEQFFGPGTRLTVL.